Following are 21 T cell receptor beta chains from one sample sequenced in a study of blood T cell repertoires in COVID-19. The data were produced by immunoSEQ multiplex PCR, yet TCRdb's version contains in-frame clones alone and is incomplete. This table has under 500,000 clones, approximately 90% appearing once. The material sequenced was peripheral blood. The receptors stem from a woman aged 30 to 39 with acute or convalescent COVID-19.

This rearrangement joins TRBV10-3 to TRBJ2-7, with D maybe TRBD1 (6 bases). Germline lookup yields CDR1 ENHRY and CDR2 SYGVKD. The CDR3 loop spans 14 amino acids. V lost 3 bases and J lost 5, with 14 bases in between. CDR3 residues: CAISDRNREDEQYF. Written as DNA, the CDR3 is TGTGCCATCAGTGACCGTAACAGGGAAGACGAGCAGTACTTC.

This chain connects TRBV13 to TRBJ2-5; 12 nucleotides align to TRBD2. V shed 1 base, J shed 5 bases, and the junction held 8 bases outside the gene matches. The CDR3 runs 17 residues. Germline CDR1 reads PRHDT; CDR2 reads FYEKMQ (reference sequence). The CDR3 coding sequence is TGTGCCAGCAGCTTAGTTGGACTAGCGGGGTTCGTGGAGACCCAGTACTTC. Its protein product is CASSLVGLAGFVETQYF.

J is TRBJ2-2 and V is TRBV6-1, with 7 bases identical to TRBD2. CDR3 length: 14 amino acids. The junction had 6 bases not matched to a gene; V was cut back by 8 bases and J by 3 bases. Germline V gene lookup returns CDR1 MNHNS and CDR2 SASEGT. In DNA, the CDR3 is TGTGCCAGCCGTTGGGGGGGAGACACCGGGGAGCTGTTTTTT. This sequence encodes CASRWGGDTGELFF.

The chain combines TRBV5-4 with TRBJ2-3; 7 nucleotides match TRBD2. J lost 4 bases, V lost 3 bases, and 5 bases had no gene match. This CDR3 is 14 amino acids long. From germline, CDR1 is SGHNT and CDR2 YYREEE (reference sequence). The CDR3 region is CASSWTSYPDTQYF. DNA of the CDR3: TGTGCCAGCAGCTGGACTAGTTACCCAGATACGCAGTATTTT.

In DNA form, the CDR3 reads TGTGCCAGCAGCCAAGTCCCAGCGATCCAATACAATGAGCAGTTCTTC. Its translation is CASSQVPAIQYNEQFF. The chain combines TRBV14 with TRBJ2-1; D gene uncertain. The CDR3 extends over 16 amino acids. Germline lookup yields CDR1 SGHDN and CDR2 FVKESK. Trimming stripped 1 base from V and 4 bases from J, with 14 bases between.

The chain has TRBV5-1 and TRBJ2-7, with 7 bases lining up with TRBD1. V dropped 7 bases and J dropped 3; count of bases not matched to a gene: 19. CDR3 length: 17 residues. CDR1 and CDR2 (germline): SGHRS, YFSETQ. The DNA of the CDR3 is TGCGCCAGCGCAACGATGCCCAGCTCAGGGGGTCGCTACGAGCAGTACTTC. It translates to CASATMPSSGGRYEQYF.

The chain employs TRBV6-5 and TRBJ2-3; D gene uncertain. Germline CDR1 MNHEY, CDR2 SVGAGI. V was pared by 0 bases and J by 3 bases, with 4 bases between. The length of the CDR3 is 13 residues. The CDR3 sequence: CASSYSMTDTQYF. The CDR3 bases are TGTGCCAGCAGTTACTCTATGACAGATACGCAGTATTTT.

Here the CDR3 DNA reads TGTGCCAGCAGGTTCGGGACTAGCGGGGGAGTAAATACGCAGTATTTT. Encoded protein: CASRFGTSGGVNTQYF. The gene calls are TRBV5-4 and TRBJ2-3; 14 nucleotides align to TRBD2. Germline CDR1 is SGHNT and CDR2 is YYREEE (reference sequence). The CDR3 is 16 residues long. J lost 7 bases, V lost 5 bases, and 9 bases had no gene match. Supplemented by reference TRBV5-4 and TRBJ2-3, the full variable domain reads ETGVTQSPTHLIKTRGQQVTLRCSSQSGHNTVSWYQQALGQGPQFIFQYYREEENGRGNFPPRFSGLQFPNYSSELNVNALELDDSALYLCASRFGTSGGVNTQYFGPGTRLTVL.

The rearrangement uses TRBV3-1 (or the pseudogene TRBV3-2) and TRBJ2-1; 15 positions match TRBD2. The CDR3 sequence is 18 residues long. Germline lookup yields CDR1 LGHDT and CDR2 YNNKEL (reference sequence). V gave up 3 bases and J gave up 11 bases; unmatched junction bases: 14. CDR3 residues: CASSQGSDWTSGGEKQFF. The CDR3, as DNA: TGTGCCAGCAGCCAGGGTTCCGACTGGACTAGCGGGGGGGAAAAGCAGTTCTTC.

The V and J genes are TRBV28 and TRBJ2-6; 7 bases match TRBD2. The J segment lost 3 bases and the V segment lost 5 bases, leaving 4 bases of the junction unmatched. CDR1 and CDR2 from the germline V gene are MDHEN and SYDVKM. The CDR3 length is 15 residues. The CDR3 DNA follows: TGTGCCAGCAGTCCCCGGGGGGTTGGGGCCAACGTCCTGACTTTC. Its translation: CASSPRGVGANVLTF.

The V gene is TRBV2, the J gene TRBJ1-5; 8 bases match TRBD1. CDR1 and CDR2 (germline): SNHLY, FYNNEI. V lost 4 bases and J lost 6; bases outside the gene matches: 11. This CDR3 has 16 amino acids. In DNA form, the CDR3 reads TGTGCCAGCAGTGGGGCCGCGACAGGGGCCGGTCAGCCCCAGCATTTT. Protein: CASSGAATGAGQPQHF.

This clone turned up a few times. V usage is TRBV11-3 and J usage is TRBJ2-3; TRBD2 matches 12 bases. The CDR3 extends over 18 amino acids. CDR1 SGHNT and CDR2 YENEEA come from the germline V gene. Trimming removed 5 bases from V and 0 bases from J; junction bases left unmatched: 9. CDR3 amino acids: CASSPRTSGEISTDTQYF. CDR3 nucleotides: TGTGCCAGCAGCCCCCGGACTAGCGGGGAGATTAGCACAGATACGCAGTATTTT.

The table lists this clone with a count of one. This chain connects TRBV7-9 to TRBJ1-6; 7 positions match TRBD1. With V trimmed by 5 bases and J by 4 bases, 8 bases remained unmatched. The CDR3 totals 16 residues. Germline-derived CDR1 and CDR2 are SEHNR and FQNEAQ (reference sequence). CDR3 amino acids: CASSPTGLGYNSPLHF. CDR3 DNA sequence: TGTGCCAGCAGCCCGACAGGGCTAGGGTATAATTCACCCCTCCACTTT.

The rearrangement joins TRBV2 to TRBJ1-5, with D possibly matching TRBD1 (6 bases). Germline-derived CDR1 and CDR2 are SNHLY and FYNNEI. There are 13 residues in the CDR3. The ends were cut back, 5 bases at V and 12 bases at J, with 17 bases in the middle. CDR3 loop: CASSILDTGNQHF. CDR3 in DNA: TGTGCCAGCAGTATCCTAGACACAGGGAACCAGCATTTT.

This sequence joins TRBV19 and TRBJ1-5, with a tentative D call TRBD1 (6 bases). Germline V lookup: CDR1 LNHDA, CDR2 SQIVND (reference sequence). With 3 bases removed from V and 0 bases from J, the gap between germline ends came to 9 bases. The CDR3 consists of 15 residues. CDR3 coding DNA: TGTGCCAGTAGTATTACAGGGATTAGCAATCAGCCCCAGCATTTT. It yields the protein CASSITGISNQPQHF.

This clone was observed a single time. This chain links TRBV7-8 with TRBJ2-4; 8 bases are shared with TRBD2. The CDR3 runs to 18 residues. J was trimmed by 7 bases and V by 2 bases; bases with no gene match: 16. Germline V gene sequence: CDR1 SGHVS, CDR2 FQNEAQ. Written as DNA, the CDR3 is TGTGCCAGCAGCTTAAAGGGTCAGAACGGGGGGGCCCGGAACATTCAGTACTTC. This gives the protein CASSLKGQNGGARNIQYF.

The V gene is TRBV5-6, the J gene TRBJ1-1; D is undetermined. Per the germline V gene, CDR1 is SGHDT and CDR2 is YYEEEE. The CDR3 totals 9 residues. V was cut by 6 bases and J by 10 bases, with 7 bases left in between. For the CDR3, the DNA is TGTGCCAGCACCTTACTAGCTTTCTTT. Protein product: CASTLLAFF.

The chain recombines TRBV9 with TRBJ1-1; the D gene is possibly TRBD1 (5 bases). The germline V and J ends were trimmed by 4 bases and 0 bases, with 13 bases remaining between them. This CDR3 has 15 residues. Per the germline V gene, CDR1 is SGDLS and CDR2 is YYNGEE. CDR3 sequence reads: CASSPQGSMNTEAFF. In nucleotides, the CDR3 is TGTGCCAGCAGCCCCCAGGGCAGCATGAACACTGAAGCTTTCTTT.

The V and J genes are TRBV9 and TRBJ2-1, with TRBD2 matching 7 bases. The length of the CDR3 is 15 residues. Per the germline V gene, CDR1 is SGDLS and CDR2 is YYNGEE. J was trimmed by 2 bases and V by 3 bases; bases with no gene match: 5. CDR3 DNA sequence: TGTGCCAGCAGCGCATCTAGCGGCACCTACAATGAGCAGTTCTTC. This translates into CASSASSGTYNEQFF.

This clone appeared a single time. CDR3 sequence reads: CASSGPSGGDYGYTF. The CDR3 DNA is TGTGCCAGCAGTGGGCCCTCGGGGGGAGACTATGGCTACACCTTC. The chain has TRBV25-1 and TRBJ1-2; perhaps TRBD1 as D (5 bases). The CDR3 is 15 residues long. Germline assignment: CDR1 MGHDK and CDR2 SYGVNS. Trimming cost V 4 bases and J 3 bases, with 15 bases left between them.

The chain employs TRBV5-1 and TRBJ2-5; a weak D match, TRBD2 (5 bases). CDR1 SGHRS and CDR2 YFSETQ come from the germline V gene. V was shortened by 3 bases and J by 5 bases, with 17 bases between the two germline ends. CDR3 length: 15 amino acids. In nucleotides, the CDR3 is TGCGCCAGCAGCTCCGGGCCTCCGCCGGGGGAGACCCAGTACTTC. This gives the protein CASSSGPPPGETQYF.